A single sample gave rise to the 30 T cell receptor beta chains below, sequenced in a study of beta chain features in type 1 diabetes. The sequenced template was cDNA made from the entire isolated RNA. Libraries were prepared by immunoSEQ multiplex PCR; TCRdb keeps only in-frame clonotypes and omits some of them. In the table there are roughly 500,000 clones, approximately 31% of which are singletons. The sequenced sample consisted of naive CD4+ T cells from blood. The source is a man in his late teens or twenties in good health.

This rearrangement joins TRBV30 to TRBJ1-3; 9 nucleotides align to TRBD1. Germline CDR1 and CDR2: GTSNPN and SVGIG (reference sequence). The ends lost 0 bases at V and 2 bases at J; junction bases unmatched: 8. CDR3 size: 17 residues. DNA of the CDR3: TGTGCCTGGAGTGTAGGACAGGGGTTCGTGACTGGAAACACCATATATTTT. This sequence encodes CAWSVGQGFVTGNTIYF. The whole variable domain, filled in from reference TRBV30 and TRBJ1-3, reads SQTIHQWPATLVQPVGSPLSLECTVEGTSNPNLYWYRQAAGRGLQLLFYSVGIGQISSEVPQNLSASRPQDRQFILSSKKLLLSDSGFYLCAWSVGQGFVTGNTIYFGEGSWLTVV.

The chain is built from TRBV5-6 and TRBJ1-2; D unresolved. CDR3 length: 12 amino acids. Trimming stripped 5 bases from V and 3 bases from J, with 8 bases between. Germline V gene sequence: CDR1 SGHDT, CDR2 YYEEEE. The CDR3 region has the DNA TGTGCCAGCAGGAGAGACGACTATGGCTACACCTTC. Residues: CASRRDDYGYTF.

For this clone: Other DNA sequences in this specimen translate into the identical CDR3. V and J are TRBV29-1 and TRBJ2-7; D gene unclear. The germline V gene encodes CDR1 SQVTM and CDR2 ANQGSEA. With 5 bases removed from V and 0 bases from J, the gap between germline ends came to 5 bases. This CDR3 contains 11 residues. The CDR3, as DNA: TGCAGCGTTCTAAGCTCCTACGAGCAGTACTTC. Translation: CSVLSSYEQYF.

This clone was picked up a small number of times. The chain employs TRBV5-1 and TRBJ2-7; no clear D. V was cut by 4 bases and J by 2 bases, with 19 bases left in between. CDR1 is SGHRS and CDR2 is YFSETQ in the germline V gene. The CDR3 runs 16 residues. CDR3 protein: CASSGTQTSRAYEQYF. CDR3 DNA: TGCGCCAGCAGCGGTACACAGACATCCCGGGCCTACGAGCAGTACTTC. Using reference TRBV5-1 and TRBJ2-7 for the parts outside the CDR3, the full variable domain is KAGVTQTPRYLIKTRGQQVTLSCSPISGHRSVSWYQQTPGQGLQFLFEYFSETQRNKGNFPGRFSGRQFSNSRSEMNVSTLELGDSALYLCASSGTQTSRAYEQYFGPGTRLTVT.

This clone was observed a few times. The CDR3 region has the DNA TGCAGCGTTGAAAGACAGGGGAGGACCGGGGAGCTGTTTTTT. Translated: CSVERQGRTGELFF. This chain joins TRBV29-1 and TRBJ2-2; 8 positions match TRBD1. Germline CDR1 SQVTM, CDR2 ANQGSEA. V dropped 2 bases and J dropped 5; count of bases not matched to a gene: 4. The CDR3 consists of 14 residues.

J is TRBJ2-3 and V is TRBV5-1; D call uncertain. V dropped 0 bases and J dropped 0 bases, with 8 bases sitting between them. The CDR3 contains 15 residues. Per germline, CDR1 SGHRS and CDR2 YFSETQ. The CDR3 loop reads CASSLADESTDTQYF. The CDR3 nucleotides read TGCGCCAGCAGCTTGGCGGACGAGAGCACAGATACGCAGTATTTT.

The V gene is TRBV9, the J gene TRBJ2-3; D is ambiguous. This CDR3 has 16 residues. Looked up from germline, CDR1 is SGDLS and CDR2 is YYNGEE. V gave up 0 bases and J gave up 2 bases, with 13 bases separating them. CDR3 in DNA: TGTGCCAGCAGCGTAGGGGCTACTCCATACACAGATACGCAGTATTTT. It codes for CASSVGATPYTDTQYF. The variable domain in full, with the rest retrieved from reference TRBV9 and TRBJ2-3, is DSGVTQTPKHLITATGQRVTLRCSPRSGDLSVYWYQQSLDQGLQFLIQYYNGEERAKGNILERFSAQQFPDLHSELNLSSLELGDSALYFCASSVGATPYTDTQYFGPGTRLTVL.

The gene calls are TRBV6-1 and TRBJ2-1; D remains unclear. V lost 1 base and J 4 bases, leaving 8 bases between the germline ends. The germline gives CDR1 MNHNS, CDR2 SASEGT. The CDR3 spans 14 residues. CDR3 bases: TGTGCCAGCAGTGAAGTGGCACAGTACAATGAGCAGTTCTTC. Translating gives CASSEVAQYNEQFF.

The CDR3 here is CSVVLNSNQPQHF. Here the CDR3 DNA reads TGCAGCGTTGTCCTAAATAGCAATCAGCCCCAGCATTTT. This sequence joins TRBV29-1 and TRBJ1-5; D not certain. This CDR3 region has 13 residues. With 4 bases removed from V and 0 bases from J, the gap between germline ends came to 7 bases. Germline V gene lookup returns CDR1 SQVTM and CDR2 ANQGSEA.

This clone has more than one count but fewer than ten. The chain links TRBV5-1 to TRBJ2-7; a possible D gene is TRBD1 (6 bases). Looked up from germline, CDR1 is SGHRS and CDR2 is YFSETQ. This CDR3 is 14 amino acids long. V dropped 3 bases and J dropped 3 bases, with 13 bases sitting between them. In DNA form, the CDR3 reads TGCGCCAGCAGCTCGGAGGCCAGGGGCTACGAGCAGTACTTC. Residues: CASSSEARGYEQYF. The full variable domain, rest sourced from reference TRBV5-1 and TRBJ2-7, is KAGVTQTPRYLIKTRGQQVTLSCSPISGHRSVSWYQQTPGQGLQFLFEYFSETQRNKGNFPGRFSGRQFSNSRSEMNVSTLELGDSALYLCASSSEARGYEQYFGPGTRLTVT.

This sequence joins TRBV9 and TRBJ2-1; D is possibly TRBD1 or TRBD2 (5 bases each). The germline V gene has CDR1 SGDLS and CDR2 YYNGEE. Trimming took 4 bases from V and 10 from J, leaving 24 bases between them. The CDR3 consists of 16 residues. The CDR3 reads CASSPRAGTDTWEQFF. CDR3 in DNA: TGTGCCAGCAGCCCACGAGCCGGGACCGACACATGGGAGCAGTTCTTC.

The V call is TRBV29-1, the J call TRBJ2-7, with 8 positions matching TRBD2. The CDR3 is 13 amino acids. Germline V gene lookup returns CDR1 SQVTM and CDR2 ANQGSEA. V dropped 5 bases and J dropped 2; count of bases not matched to a gene: 5. DNA for the CDR3: TGCAGCGTTTCCGGGAGGGCAACCTACGAGCAGTACTTC. It is translated as CSVSGRATYEQYF.

The V call is TRBV5-1, the J call TRBJ2-3, with a tentative D call TRBD1 (6 bases). The CDR3 runs to 15 residues. In germline, CDR1 is SGHRS, CDR2 YFSETQ. Trimming took off 7 bases at V and 0 bases at J, with 15 bases between the two ends. Here the CDR3 reads CASSLGTRSTDTQYF. In DNA, the CDR3 is TGCGCCAGCTCCCTGGGGACAAGAAGCACAGATACGCAGTATTTT. Variable domain in full (rest from reference TRBV5-1 and TRBJ2-3): KAGVTQTPRYLIKTRGQQVTLSCSPISGHRSVSWYQQTPGQGLQFLFEYFSETQRNKGNFPGRFSGRQFSNSRSEMNVSTLELGDSALYLCASSLGTRSTDTQYFGPGTRLTVL.

V and J are TRBV7-8 and TRBJ2-7, with D tentatively TRBD1 (6 bases). Trimming pared 5 bases from V and 6 bases from J, leaving 11 bases between. This CDR3 spans 12 amino acids. Germline CDR1 reads SGHVS; CDR2 reads FQNEAQ. CDR3 residues: CASSHRDGEQYF. CDR3 nucleotide sequence: TGTGCCAGCAGCCACAGGGACGGCGAGCAGTACTTC.

The CDR3 sequence: CATSTGAYNEQFF. In DNA, the CDR3 is TGTGCCACCAGCACAGGGGCTTACAATGAGCAGTTCTTC. The rearrangement links TRBV15 to TRBJ2-1; a weak D match, TRBD1 (6 bases). Germline V gives CDR1 LNHNV, CDR2 YYDKDF (reference sequence). V lost 4 bases to trimming and J lost 4 bases, with 8 bases between them. This CDR3 has 13 residues.

The V gene is TRBV7-2, the J gene TRBJ2-7, with D perhaps being TRBD1 or TRBD2 (5 bases each). The CDR3 covers 15 residues. The germline V gene has CDR1 SGHTA and CDR2 FQGNSA. The V and J ends lost 5 bases and 1 base respectively, with 15 bases between them. In DNA form, the CDR3 reads TGTGCCAGCAGCGTCCAGACGGGACCGTCCTACGAGCAGTACTTC. It is translated as CASSVQTGPSYEQYF.

This clone has a handful of counts. The chain recombines TRBV7-9 with TRBJ1-4; tentatively, D is TRBD1 (5 bases). The germline V gene encodes CDR1 SEHNR and CDR2 FQNEAQ (reference sequence). The CDR3 covers 15 residues. The V and J ends lost 1 base and 4 bases respectively, with 10 bases between them. The CDR3 bases are TGTGCCAGCAGCTTAGAGGGGAACTTTAATGAAAAACTGTTTTTT. Protein: CASSLEGNFNEKLFF.

The chain uses TRBV7-9 and TRBJ2-7, with a possible D match to TRBD2 (5 bases). Germline lookup yields CDR1 SEHNR and CDR2 FQNEAQ (reference sequence). V lost 0 bases, J lost 0 bases, and 6 bases lay in between. CDR3 length equals 14 residues. The CDR3 DNA is TGTGCCAGCAGCTTAGCCGGGATCTCCTACGAGCAGTACTTC. Its protein is CASSLAGISYEQYF.

Of note for this clone: Compared with germline, one end of the junction differs, possibly owing to a read error. The chain recombines TRBV7-9 with TRBJ2-7; 7 nucleotides line up with TRBD1. The length of the CDR3 is 12 residues. Germline V lookup: CDR1 SEHNR, CDR2 FQNEAQ (reference sequence). CDR3 sequence reads: CASRPGWTGPFF. As DNA, the CDR3 is TGTGCCAGCAGGCCTGGCTGGACAGGACCCTTCTTC. The variable domain in full, with the rest retrieved from reference TRBV7-9 and TRBJ2-7, is DTGVSQNPRHKITKRGQNVTFRCDPISEHNRLYWYRQTLGQGPEFLTYFQNEAQLEKSRLLSDRFSAERPKGSFSTLEIQRTEQGDSAMYLCASRPGWTGPFFGPGTRLTVT.

CDR3 residues: CASSSPATRGYTDTQYF. Here the CDR3 DNA reads TGTGCCAGCAGTTCTCCTGCAACCCGGGGTTACACAGATACGCAGTATTTT. The V call is TRBV28, the J call TRBJ2-3, with D possibly being TRBD2 (5 bases). V was pared by 4 bases and J by 2 bases, with 19 bases between. Germline assignment: CDR1 MDHEN and CDR2 SYDVKM. The CDR3 length is 17 residues.

The chain joins TRBV20-1 to TRBJ2-7; D gene uncertain. The CDR3 covers 11 residues. CDR1 is DFQATT and CDR2 is SNEGSKA in the germline V gene (reference sequence). Trimming stripped 3 bases from V and 3 bases from J, with 6 bases between. DNA of the CDR3: TGCAGTGCTAGGCACGGCTACGAGCAGTACTTC. Protein: CSARHGYEQYF.

This clone was counted between two and nine times. The chain combines TRBV29-1 with TRBJ1-5; maybe TRBD1 (5 bases). The CDR3 spans 14 residues. Germline V gene data show CDR1 as SQVTM and CDR2 as ANQGSEA. The V and J ends lost 6 bases and 0 bases respectively, with 12 bases between them. DNA for the CDR3: TGCAGCGTCGGCGGGACGGCTAGCAATCAGCCCCAGCATTTT. Translation: CSVGGTASNQPQHF.

This clone was counted between two and nine times. This rearrangement joins TRBV30 to TRBJ1-2; the D is unclear. V was shortened by 4 bases and J by 7 bases, with 19 bases between the two germline ends. Germline assignment: CDR1 GTSNPN and CDR2 SVGIG (reference sequence). This CDR3 comprises 14 residues. The CDR3 DNA reads TGTGCCTGGAAGGCGGGCAGGCCTCCCCCTGGCTACACCTTC. It translates to CAWKAGRPPPGYTF. Full variable domain (outside the CDR3, taken from reference TRBV30 and TRBJ1-2): SQTIHQWPATLVQPVGSPLSLECTVEGTSNPNLYWYRQAAGRGLQLLFYSVGIGQISSEVPQNLSASRPQDRQFILSSKKLLLSDSGFYLCAWKAGRPPPGYTFGSGTRLTVV.

The gene calls are TRBV30 and TRBJ1-3; TRBD1 might be the D (6 bases). The CDR3 sequence is 15 residues long. Germline values: CDR1 GTSNPN, CDR2 SVGIG (reference sequence). V was clipped by 5 bases and J by 0 bases, with 14 bases between them. The CDR3 loop reads CAWLDRKSSGNTIYF. The CDR3 DNA is TGTGCCTGGCTTGACAGGAAATCCTCTGGAAACACCATATATTTT.

This chain joins TRBV9 and TRBJ2-1; D not resolved. Per germline, CDR1 SGDLS and CDR2 YYNGEE. The CDR3 runs to 15 residues. Between the trimmed V and J ends, which lost 0 bases and 4 bases, there was a span of 11 bases. DNA for the CDR3: TGTGCCAGCAGCGTAGACCCGAATGCTTACAATGAGCAGTTCTTC. This encodes CASSVDPNAYNEQFF. The whole variable domain, filled in from reference TRBV9 and TRBJ2-1, reads DSGVTQTPKHLITATGQRVTLRCSPRSGDLSVYWYQQSLDQGLQFLIQYYNGEERAKGNILERFSAQQFPDLHSELNLSSLELGDSALYFCASSVDPNAYNEQFFGPGTRLTVL.

This clone was counted only a few times. The chain has TRBV7-2 and TRBJ2-3; TRBD1 matches 8 bases. The CDR3 loop spans 15 amino acids. CDR1 is SGHTA and CDR2 is FQGNSA in the germline V gene. V lost 2 bases, J lost 4 bases, and 5 bases stayed unmatched. The CDR3 region is CASSLRAGGSDTQYF. In nucleotides, the CDR3 is TGTGCCAGCAGCTTAAGGGCAGGGGGCTCAGATACGCAGTATTTT.

The sample holds a few counts of this clone. The chain links TRBV2 to TRBJ2-1; weak D call: TRBD1 (5 bases). Germline values: CDR1 SNHLY, CDR2 FYNNEI. The CDR3 is made up of 15 amino acids. V was trimmed by 6 bases and J by 3 bases, leaving 15 bases between them. The DNA of the CDR3 is TGTGCCAGCAGGCAGGGTGTAGGCATCTACAATGAGCAGTTCTTC. Translation gives CASRQGVGIYNEQFF.

This clone was found a few times. The chain has TRBV9 and TRBJ2-1; D not certain. Germline V gene sequence: CDR1 SGDLS, CDR2 YYNGEE. The CDR3 has 14 residues. V lost 0 bases and J lost 3, with 7 bases in between. The CDR3: CASSVAADYNEQFF. In nucleotides, the CDR3 is TGTGCCAGCAGCGTAGCGGCGGACTACAATGAGCAGTTCTTC.

This clone was seen more than once but under ten times. The chain combines TRBV7-2 with TRBJ2-3; tentatively, D is TRBD1 (5 bases). The CDR3 is 15 residues long. V gave up 4 bases and J gave up 3 bases, with 14 bases separating them. The germline CDR1 and CDR2 sequences are SGHTA and FQGNSA. Written as DNA, the CDR3 is TGTGCCAGCAGCTCACAGGTGGCTAGGACAGATACGCAGTATTTT. Amino acids: CASSSQVARTDTQYF.

This clone was observed a handful of times. The chain has TRBV2 and TRBJ2-1; 7 bases fit TRBD2. After removal of 6 bases from V and 6 bases from J, the junction contained 2 bases not matched to a gene. This CDR3 has 12 amino acids. Germline lookup yields CDR1 SNHLY and CDR2 FYNNEI. CDR3 DNA: TGTGCCAGCAGGGCTAGCGGCAATGAGCAGTTCTTC. Translation: CASRASGNEQFF.